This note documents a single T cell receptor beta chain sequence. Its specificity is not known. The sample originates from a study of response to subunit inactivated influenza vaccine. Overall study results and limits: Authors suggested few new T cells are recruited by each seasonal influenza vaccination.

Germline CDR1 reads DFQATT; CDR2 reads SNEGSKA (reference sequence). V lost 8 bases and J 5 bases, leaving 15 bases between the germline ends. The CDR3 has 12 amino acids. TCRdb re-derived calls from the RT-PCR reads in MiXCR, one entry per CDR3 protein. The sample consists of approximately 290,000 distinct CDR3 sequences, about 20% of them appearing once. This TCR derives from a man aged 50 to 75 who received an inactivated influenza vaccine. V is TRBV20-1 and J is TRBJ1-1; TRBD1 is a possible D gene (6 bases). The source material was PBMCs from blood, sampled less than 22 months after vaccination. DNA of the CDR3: TGCAGTCTGGGGCAGGGGAGGACTGAAGCTTTCTTT. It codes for CSLGQGRTEAFF.